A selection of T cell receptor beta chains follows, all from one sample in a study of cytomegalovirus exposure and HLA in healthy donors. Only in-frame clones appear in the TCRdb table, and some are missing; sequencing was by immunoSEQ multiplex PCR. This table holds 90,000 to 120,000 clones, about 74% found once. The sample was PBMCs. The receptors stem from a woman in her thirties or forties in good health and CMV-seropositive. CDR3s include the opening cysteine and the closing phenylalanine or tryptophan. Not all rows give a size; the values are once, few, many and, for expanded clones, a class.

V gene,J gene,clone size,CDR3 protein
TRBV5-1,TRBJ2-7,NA,CASKLQGGEQYF
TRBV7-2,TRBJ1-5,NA,CASSPGLYQPQHF
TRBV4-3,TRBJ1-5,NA,CASSQEDRGHQPQHF
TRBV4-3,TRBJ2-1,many,CASSLDNEQFF
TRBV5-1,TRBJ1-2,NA,CASSLGAGGKNGYTF
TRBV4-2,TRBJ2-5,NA,CASSPTSAYQETQYF
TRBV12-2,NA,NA,CASRLEGDLELEQYF
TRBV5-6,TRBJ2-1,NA,CASSLEGISSSYNEQFF
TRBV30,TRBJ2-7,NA,CAWSHRVYEQYF
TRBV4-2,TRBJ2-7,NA,CASSQLAGDLYEQYF
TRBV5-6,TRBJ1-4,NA,CASSKITGDEKLFF
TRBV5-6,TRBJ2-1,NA,CASSFRMRTGAYNEQFF
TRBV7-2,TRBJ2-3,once,CASSFGGQGELQDTQYF
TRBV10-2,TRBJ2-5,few,CASRTPGGETQYF
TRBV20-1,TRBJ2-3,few,CRPGYADTQYF
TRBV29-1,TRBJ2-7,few,CSVRGQGAAEQYF
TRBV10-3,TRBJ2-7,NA,CATSEVYEQYF
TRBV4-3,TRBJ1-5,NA,CASSPQPYSNQPQHF
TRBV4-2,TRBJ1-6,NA,CASSQRQGAFLSYNSPLHF
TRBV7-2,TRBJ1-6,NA,CASSPQGSGSPLHF
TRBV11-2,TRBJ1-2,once,CASSPQRHGYTF
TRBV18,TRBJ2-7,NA,CASSPTAGVTYEQYF
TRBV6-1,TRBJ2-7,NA,CASSEGPLTGVEQYF
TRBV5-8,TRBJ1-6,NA,CASSLAGTANSPLHF
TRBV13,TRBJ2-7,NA,CASSSYQLREQYF
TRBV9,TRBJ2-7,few,CASSVEDSGGYEQYF
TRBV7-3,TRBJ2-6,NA,CASSPIRAGANVLTF
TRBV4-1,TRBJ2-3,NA,CASSQDPSGGAVADTQYF
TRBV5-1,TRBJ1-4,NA,CASSLDQGAEEKLFF
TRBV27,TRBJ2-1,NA,CASSSLGLAGDNEQFF
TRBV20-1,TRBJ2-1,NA,CSAPSGGAKFF
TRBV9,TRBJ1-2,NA,CASSRGERDGYTF
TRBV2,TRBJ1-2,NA,CASNYNSNRTDYGYTF
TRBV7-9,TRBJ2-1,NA,CASSLRGEQFF
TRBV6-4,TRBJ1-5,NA,CASSRSGGEGQPQHF
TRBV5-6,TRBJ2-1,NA,CASKLNNEQFF
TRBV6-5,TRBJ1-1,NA,CASSYEHRPRGAFF
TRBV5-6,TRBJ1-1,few,CASSLRGAGGTEAFF
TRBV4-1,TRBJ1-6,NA,CASSINDRENSPLHF
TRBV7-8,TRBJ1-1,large,CASSSVGAEAFF
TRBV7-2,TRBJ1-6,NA,CASSSFGSYNSPLHF
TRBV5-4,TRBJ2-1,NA,CASRRDRGSYNEQFF
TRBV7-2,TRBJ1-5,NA,CASSLMGQRGQPQHF
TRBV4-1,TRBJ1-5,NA,CASSQEALSRGLKPQHF
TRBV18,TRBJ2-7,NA,CASSSRGSGSSYEQYF
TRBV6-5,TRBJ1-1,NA,CASSQSGRNTEAFF
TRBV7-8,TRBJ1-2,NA,CASSLFAGQGSGSYTF
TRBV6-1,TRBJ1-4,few,CASRSGDHEKLFF
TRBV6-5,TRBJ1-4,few,CASSAGGTGDEKLFF